This is a list of T cell receptor beta chains from one sample in a study of T-cell reconstitution after alpha-beta-depleted transplantation in children. Using its own MiXCR run on the PCR reads, TCRdb lists one record per CDR3 protein. The sample includes about 580,000 distinct CDR3 sequences, around 27% seen only once; the top ten take about a third. The sample was PBMCs, taken before TCRalphabeta/CD19-depleted stem cell transplant. The source of these receptors is a boy younger than two with Wiskott-Aldrich syndrome, due to receive a stem cell transplant. CDR3s leave out the opening cysteine and the closing phenylalanine or tryptophan.

j_gene: TRBJ1-2; v_gene: TRBV19; CDR3aa: ASSIAGPNYGYT
j_gene: TRBJ1-2; v_gene: TRBV10-3; CDR3aa: AISESRGGYGYT
j_gene: TRBJ2-2; v_gene: TRBV5-4; CDR3aa: ASSPGSQATTGELF
j_gene: TRBJ2-5; v_gene: TRBV9; CDR3aa: ASSVAAGGYETQY
j_gene: TRBJ2-2; v_gene: TRBV12-3/TRBV12-4; CDR3aa: ASSFFLTGELF
j_gene: TRBJ2-3; v_gene: TRBV29-1; CDR3aa: SVSRSTDTQY
j_gene: TRBJ2-3; v_gene: TRBV11-2; CDR3aa: ASSDRTSGSDTQY
j_gene: TRBJ2-7; v_gene: TRBV12-3/TRBV12-4; CDR3aa: ASSHSGIPSYEQY
j_gene: TRBJ1-4; v_gene: TRBV5-5; CDR3aa: ASSLVRQGGEKLF
j_gene: TRBJ2-7; v_gene: TRBV15; CDR3aa: ATSRIADSYEQY
j_gene: TRBJ2-3; v_gene: TRBV29-1; CDR3aa: SVAGAGSTDTQY
j_gene: TRBJ2-7; v_gene: TRBV10-3; CDR3aa: AISATTSGSQEQY
j_gene: TRBJ2-7; v_gene: TRBV4-1; CDR3aa: ASREGQGYSYEQY
j_gene: TRBJ2-1; v_gene: TRBV7-2; CDR3aa: ASSFKGAGVNEQF
j_gene: TRBJ2-3; v_gene: TRBV28; CDR3aa: ASSRDSTDTQY
j_gene: TRBJ2-5; v_gene: TRBV7-3; CDR3aa: ASSQSLAETQY
j_gene: TRBJ2-7; v_gene: TRBV9; CDR3aa: ASSVGYGYEQY
j_gene: TRBJ2-3; v_gene: TRBV9; CDR3aa: ASSVRDFSTDTQY
j_gene: TRBJ2-5; v_gene: TRBV19; CDR3aa: ASSVRLGLQETQY
j_gene: TRBJ1-3; v_gene: TRBV18; CDR3aa: ASSPPAGNGNTIY
j_gene: TRBJ2-7; v_gene: TRBV5-1; CDR3aa: ASSWGTSDYEQY
j_gene: TRBJ1-1; v_gene: TRBV12-3/TRBV12-4; CDR3aa: ASSLTGALNTEAF
j_gene: TRBJ1-1; v_gene: TRBV7-2; CDR3aa: ASSLFNLPFGQEAF
j_gene: TRBJ2-7; v_gene: TRBV6-1; CDR3aa: ASSKTSGSYEQY
j_gene: TRBJ2-5; v_gene: TRBV9; CDR3aa: ASSVGQGPLQETQY
j_gene: TRBJ1-2; v_gene: TRBV10-3; CDR3aa: AISESDRENYGYT
j_gene: TRBJ2-1; v_gene: TRBV10-3; CDR3aa: AISSTGMGYNEQF
j_gene: TRBJ2-1; v_gene: TRBV20-1; CDR3aa: SAPGLAGGEQF
j_gene: TRBJ2-5; v_gene: TRBV6-1; CDR3aa: ASSENPQETQY
j_gene: TRBJ2-3; v_gene: TRBV12-3/TRBV12-4; CDR3aa: ASTPTSRPDTQY
j_gene: TRBJ2-3; v_gene: TRBV11-2; CDR3aa: ASSFLPFTGGDTDTQY
j_gene: TRBJ1-6; v_gene: TRBV6-1; CDR3aa: ASSQFQGNSPLH
j_gene: TRBJ2-7; v_gene: TRBV5-1; CDR3aa: ASSLAGRGQPYEQY
j_gene: TRBJ2-7; v_gene: TRBV5-4; CDR3aa: ASSLSLAGGTRSYEQY
j_gene: TRBJ2-1; v_gene: TRBV5-1; CDR3aa: ASSPRSAGAYNEQF
j_gene: TRBJ2-7; v_gene: TRBV29-1; CDR3aa: SVVRGQHEQY
j_gene: TRBJ1-1; v_gene: TRBV20-1; CDR3aa: SPLRSMNTEAF
j_gene: TRBJ2-7; v_gene: TRBV18; CDR3aa: ASSHTSSYEQY
j_gene: TRBJ2-3; v_gene: TRBV20-1; CDR3aa: SARTGADTQY
j_gene: TRBJ2-1; v_gene: TRBV29-1; CDR3aa: SARTSGRVQF
j_gene: TRBJ2-4; v_gene: TRBV27; CDR3aa: ASAWSLSIAKNIQY
j_gene: TRBJ2-7; v_gene: TRBV19; CDR3aa: ASSINRGHEQY
j_gene: TRBJ1-5; v_gene: TRBV12-3/TRBV12-4; CDR3aa: ASSRRNQPQH
j_gene: TRBJ2-3; v_gene: TRBV5-1; CDR3aa: ASQQAGASGTDTQY
j_gene: TRBJ2-1; v_gene: TRBV5-1; CDR3aa: ASSFQGGYNEQF
j_gene: TRBJ2-1; v_gene: TRBV5-1; CDR3aa: ASSLVASGRAIFFYEQF
j_gene: TRBJ2-2; v_gene: TRBV28; CDR3aa: ASSFSWELF
j_gene: TRBJ2-1; v_gene: TRBV20-1; CDR3aa: SAPNLAGGSNEQF
j_gene: TRBJ1-6; v_gene: TRBV30; CDR3aa: AWSVSSYNSPLH
j_gene: TRBJ2-2; v_gene: TRBV13; CDR3aa: ASSSTSGRYTGELF
j_gene: TRBJ1-4; v_gene: TRBV3-1; CDR3aa: ASSQSRNEKLF
j_gene: TRBJ1-1; v_gene: TRBV5-1; CDR3aa: ASSSASRDRDTEAF
j_gene: TRBJ2-1; v_gene: TRBV5-1; CDR3aa: ASSYILPNEQF
j_gene: TRBJ2-3; v_gene: TRBV5-1; CDR3aa: ASSSNRGFGTTDTQY
j_gene: TRBJ2-1; v_gene: TRBV11-2; CDR3aa: ASSLGASGSHNEQF
j_gene: TRBJ2-5; v_gene: TRBV2; CDR3aa: ASSGYRGSETQY
j_gene: TRBJ2-5; v_gene: TRBV5-1; CDR3aa: ASSLESKGGTQY
j_gene: TRBJ2-1; v_gene: TRBV5-1; CDR3aa: ASSEGTSYNEQF
j_gene: TRBJ2-5; v_gene: TRBV5-1; CDR3aa: ASSLALLLQETQY